This TCR beta chain comes out of a study of vaccination and CD4 T cells after COVID-19. As for the study in general: At a median approximately 100 days (range 35 to 161) after diagnosis, post-COVID samples were drawn.

Per the germline V gene, CDR1 is MDHEN and CDR2 is SYDVKM. The CDR3 is 14 amino acids. Treatment of the sample: approximately nine-day PBMC culture with coronavirus spike peptide pools or control peptides (ViraFEST assay). Sequenced with the Oncomine TCR Beta short-read assay was DNA taken from cultured CD4+ T cells. MiXCR was run by TCRdb on the PCR reads, yielding one entry per CDR3 protein. Of around 4,000 distinct CDR3 sequences listed, approximately 19% are singletons. As regards this clonotype: Its antigen is still unknown. The junction and the germline gene differ at one end; a read error may be behind it.

The specimen sequenced was CD4+ T cells from blood, cultured in vitro. This sequence originates from a human donor who had recovered from COVID-19. V usage is TRBV28 and J usage is TRBJ1-1, with a possible D match to TRBD1 (5 bases). For the CDR3, the DNA is TGTGCCAGCGACAGACAGTTAATGAACACTGAAGCTTTATTT. Protein sequence: CASDRQLMNTEALF.